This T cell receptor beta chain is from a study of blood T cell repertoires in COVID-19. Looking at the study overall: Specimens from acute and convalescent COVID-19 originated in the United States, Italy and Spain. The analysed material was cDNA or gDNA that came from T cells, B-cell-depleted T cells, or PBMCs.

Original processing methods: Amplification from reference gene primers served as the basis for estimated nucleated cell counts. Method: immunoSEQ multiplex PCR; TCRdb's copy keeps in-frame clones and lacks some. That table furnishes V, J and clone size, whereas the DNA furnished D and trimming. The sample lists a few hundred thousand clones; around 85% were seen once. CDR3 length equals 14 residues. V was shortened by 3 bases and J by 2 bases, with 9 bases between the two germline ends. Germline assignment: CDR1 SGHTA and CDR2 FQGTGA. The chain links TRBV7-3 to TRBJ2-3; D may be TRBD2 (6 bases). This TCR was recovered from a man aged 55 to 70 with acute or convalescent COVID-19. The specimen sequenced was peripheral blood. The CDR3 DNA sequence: TGTGCCAGCAGCTTGGGACTGGACACAGATACGCAGTATTTT. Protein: CASSLGLDTDTQYF.